Listed here are 22 T cell receptor delta chains from one sample, sequenced in a study of gamma-delta T cells after stem cell transplantation. TCRdb re-called the RT-PCR reads via CATT. The profile shows some 870 delta-chain clones, approximately 19% of them singletons. Sequenced: gamma-delta T cells. These receptors originate from a human donor. It is not recorded whose cells these are; they may come from a transplant donor.

There are a few counts of this clone. A far larger clone lies a single base away; this is likely a read error. Within the sample, other DNA sequences also encode this same CDR3. The chain joins TRDV2 to TRDJ1; 8 bases line up with TRDD3. Germline CDR1 reads GEAIGNYY; CDR2 reads EKD. V was clipped by 3 bases and J by 3 bases; unmatched bases: 17. The CDR3 covers 18 residues. The CDR3 region is CACDGIIPTGGRPDKLIF. Written as DNA, the CDR3 is TGTGCCTGTGACGGCATTATACCTACTGGGGGCCGACCCGATAAACTCATCTTT.

Worth noting for this clone: This likely came from a read error, as a far larger clone is one base away. Distinct nucleotide sequences in the sample also encode this CDR3. CDR3 residues: CACDQVASPTGGYEGSWDTRQMFF. In DNA form, the CDR3 reads TGTGCCTGTGACCAAGTAGCTTCACCCACTGGGGGATACGAGGGCTCCTGGGACACCCGACAGATGTTTTTC. This chain connects TRDV2 to TRDJ3; 13 nucleotides line up with TRDD3. The germline gives CDR1 GEAIGNYY, CDR2 EKD. This CDR3 spans 24 amino acids. The V segment lost 3 bases and the J segment 0 bases; nucleotides outside the gene matches: 19.

This clone has just a few counts. This DNA translates differently at residue 3 from the TCRdb protein, which is that of a much larger clone; a read error is likely, and the protein shown is the DNA's own translation. The chain links TRDV2 to TRDJ1; TRDD3 agrees at 9 bases. The CDR3 is 21 residues long. Germline V CDR1 and CDR2: GEAIGNYY, EKD. This CDR3 is CARDTVSQLGDPPREGDKLIF. The CDR3 region has the DNA TGTGCCCGTGACACCGTAAGTCAACTGGGGGACCCACCCCGAGAGGGCGATAAACTCATCTTT.

As regards this clone: This may arise from a read error, as a much more abundant clone is one base away. The rearrangement links TRDV2 to TRDJ1; 11 bases map to TRDD3. In germline, CDR1 is GEAIGNYY, CDR2 EKD. This CDR3 has 15 amino acids. The CDR3 reads CAWDTVGGYADKLIF. CDR3 coding DNA: TGTGCCTGGGACACTGTTGGGGGATACGCCGATAAACTCATCTTT.

This clone was counted only a few times. A much larger clone is a single base away; this may be a read error. The same CDR3 is also encoded by other DNA sequences in this sample. The chain couples TRDV2 to TRDJ3; 10 nucleotides match TRDD3. The CDR3 contains 22 residues. From germline, CDR1 is GEAIGNYY and CDR2 EKD. CDR3: CACDTLSGLGDKENWDTRQMFF. The CDR3 nucleotides read TGCGCCTGTGACACCCTAAGTGGTCTGGGGGATAAAGAAAACTGGGACACCCGACAGATGTTTTTC.

With regard to this clone: A far larger clone lies a single base away; this is likely a read error. The sample has other DNA sequences that encode this CDR3 too. This rearrangement joins TRDV2 to TRDJ3, with TRDD3 matching over 7 bases. In germline, CDR1 is GEAIGNYY, CDR2 EKD. This CDR3 has 18 amino acids. The CDR3 spells CACDTAGGSSWDTRQMFF. The CDR3 region has the DNA TGTGCCTGCGACACCGCTGGGGGCAGCTCCTGGGACACCCGACAGATGTTTTTC.

Turning to this clone: A far larger clone is one base from this, pointing to a likely read error. The genes are TRDV2 and TRDJ3, with TRDD3 identical over 12 bases. Germline V gene sequence: CDR1 GEAIGNYY, CDR2 EKD. The CDR3 is 23 residues long. This chain's CDR3 is CASDTAARPGGYGDSWDTRQMFF. The CDR3 bases are TGTGCCAGTGACACCGCCGCCCGCCCTGGGGGATACGGGGACTCCTGGGACACCCGACAGATGTTTTTC.

About this clone itself: This DNA's translation and the protein TCRdb lists, from a much larger clone, do not match at residue 3, likely due to a read error; the protein shown is translated from the DNA. The chain combines TRDV2 with TRDJ1; 10 nucleotides line up with TRDD3. This CDR3 has 16 residues. In germline, CDR1 is GEAIGNYY, CDR2 EKD. The CDR3 DNA reads as TGTGCCCGTGACTCCCTACTGGGGGATCCCACCGATAAACTCATCTTT. It specifies CARDSLLGDPTDKLIF.

This clone came up a few times. The translation of this DNA and the TCRdb protein of a much larger clone differ at residue 13, probably owing to a read error; the protein shown here is translated from the DNA. This chain uses TRDV2 with TRDJ1, with TRDD3 matching 8 bases. Per germline, CDR1 GEAIGNYY and CDR2 EKD. This CDR3 has 15 residues. CDR3 sequence (DNA): TGTGCCTGTGACACGCTGGGGGAGGCTACCGATAAACCCATCTTT. Amino acids: CACDTLGEATDKPIF.

For this clone: A read error is likely here: a far larger clone is one base away. Other DNA sequences in the sample encode the same CDR3. The chain carries TRDV2 and TRDJ1, with TRDD3 identical over 13 bases. Germline V gene data show CDR1 as GEAIGNYY and CDR2 as EKD. CDR3 length equals 19 residues. The CDR3: CACDTLLLGDTSYTDKLIF. The DNA of the CDR3 is TGTGCCTGCGACACTCTGCTACTGGGGGATACGTCATACACCGATAAACTCATCTTT.

A single count supports this clone. A far larger clone is one nucleotide away, so this likely arose from a read error. The chain carries TRDV2 and TRDJ1, with a weak D call TRDD3 (6 bases). This CDR3 contains 13 residues. The V end lost 4 bases, the J end lost 2 bases, and 10 bases lay between the germline ends. CDR1 and CDR2 (germline): GEAIGNYY, EKD. The CDR3 region has the DNA TGTGCCTGTGATGGACTGGGTACCGATAAACTCATCTTT. Translating gives CACDGLGTDKLIF.

To note about this clone: A far larger clone is one nucleotide away, so this likely arose from a read error. The J gene is TRDJ1, the V gene TRDV2, with 11 bases identical to TRDD3. Per germline, CDR1 GEAIGNYY and CDR2 EKD. CDR3 length: 24 residues. With V trimmed by 3 bases and J by 4 bases, 33 bases remained unmatched. CDR3 in amino acids: CACDPLAFQGPDLLGDRGIDKLIF. The DNA for the CDR3 is TGTGCCTGTGACCCGCTGGCCTTCCAAGGACCAGATTTACTGGGGGATAGGGGTATCGATAAACTCATCTTT.

Comment on this clone: A read error likely explains why the TCRdb protein, taken from a much larger clone, differs from this DNA's translation at residue 3; the protein shown is translated from the DNA. The genes are TRDV2 and TRDJ1, with TRDD3 identical over 9 bases. This CDR3 spans 16 amino acids. From germline, CDR1 is GEAIGNYY and CDR2 EKD. CDR3 DNA sequence: TGTGCCCGTGACTACACTGGGGGAACGTACACCGATAAACTCATCTTT. This translates into CARDYTGGTYTDKLIF.

This clone was found a few times. This is likely an artifact of a read error, given a far larger clone one base away. The V call is TRDV2, the J call TRDJ1; D might be TRDD2 or TRDD3, each matching 8 bases. Trimming shortened V by 5 bases and J by 0 bases, and 36 bases separated the two germline ends. This CDR3 comprises 22 residues. Germline lookup yields CDR1 GEAIGNYY and CDR2 EKD. Here the CDR3 reads CACGTLPTGPGGPPTDTDKLIF. In nucleotides, the CDR3 is TGTGCCTGTGGCACTCTTCCTACGGGGCCTGGGGGACCCCCGACCGACACCGATAAACTCATCTTT.

This chain's CDR3 is CACDKLLGDIDTSWDTRQMFF. The CDR3 DNA sequence: TGTGCCTGTGACAAACTACTGGGGGATATTGACACCTCCTGGGACACCCGACAGATGTTTTTC. This chain links TRDV2 with TRDJ3; 11 bases agree with TRDD3. V lost 2 bases to trimming and J lost 0 bases; unmatched junction nucleotides: 11. This CDR3 comprises 21 residues. Germline V gene sequence: CDR1 GEAIGNYY, CDR2 EKD.

Relative to its sample, this clone is medium-sized (0.01 to 0.1%). Since a far larger clone is one base different, this is likely a read error. The sample carries other DNA sequences with the same CDR3. The chain links TRDV2 to TRDJ1; 8 bases align to TRDD3. The CDR3 length is 20 residues. After removal of 1 base from V and 1 base from J, the junction contained 19 bases not matched to a gene. Germline V gene sequence: CDR1 GEAIGNYY, CDR2 EKD. The CDR3 sequence: CACDTVAGWGTPGRTDKLIF. The CDR3, as DNA: TGTGCCTGTGACACTGTCGCGGGCTGGGGGACCCCGGGGCGCACCGATAAACTCATCTTT.

This clone was seen a handful of times. TCRdb's protein, taken from a much larger clone, differs from this DNA's translation at residue 11, likely owing to a read error; the protein displayed comes from the DNA. The chain joins TRDV2 to TRDJ1; TRDD3 matches 9 bases. The CDR3 consists of 20 residues. The junction had 17 bases not matched to a gene; V was cut back by 0 bases and J by 1 base. Germline CDR1 reads GEAIGNYY; CDR2 reads EKD. The CDR3 DNA is TGTGCCTGTGACACCGTCGCGGGCTGGGGGATCCCGGGGCGCACCGATAAACTCATCTTT. It specifies CACDTVAGWGIPGRTDKLIF.

By its share, this clone is large (0.1 to 1%). The J gene is TRDJ1, the V gene TRDV2; 13 positions match TRDD3. The CDR3 runs to 18 residues. V lost 3 bases and J lost 0; bases outside the gene matches: 9. The germline CDR1 and CDR2 sequences are GEAIGNYY and EKD. CDR3 sequence (DNA): TGTGCCTGTGACCCACTACTGGGGGATACGCGGGACACCGATAAACTCATCTTT. Translation: CACDPLLGDTRDTDKLIF.

Points on this clone: The protein given by TCRdb reflects a much larger clone and differs at residue 5 from this DNA's translation, likely from a read error; the protein shown is the DNA's translation. The genes are TRDV2 and TRDJ1, with 9 bases lining up with TRDD3. This CDR3 contains 21 residues. V was clipped by 3 bases and J by 0 bases; unmatched bases: 22. The germline V gene encodes CDR1 GEAIGNYY and CDR2 EKD. The DNA of the CDR3 is TGTGCCTGTGACGCCGTTTTATTTACTGGGGGACCACGGCTCCACACCGATAAACTCATCTTT. Translation gives CACDAVLFTGGPRLHTDKLIF.

This clone was recorded a few times. A far larger clone is a single base away, which makes a read error likely. Other DNA sequences in this specimen translate into the identical CDR3. The chain recombines TRDV2 with TRDJ3; 8 bases line up with TRDD3. Germline lookup yields CDR1 GEAIGNYY and CDR2 EKD. The CDR3 has 19 residues. CDR3 sequence: CACDPTGGRSSWDTRQMFF. CDR3 in DNA: TGTGCCTGTGACCCTACTGGGGGTCGAAGCTCCTGGGATACCCGACAGATGTTTTTC.

Concerning this clone: TCRdb shows a much larger clone's protein in place of this DNA's translation, and the two differ at residue 13, likely through a read error; the protein shown is translated from the DNA. The rearrangement uses TRDV2 and TRDJ1; tentative D call: TRDD3 (5 bases). CDR1 and CDR2 (germline): GEAIGNYY, EKD. The CDR3 spans 16 residues. DNA of the CDR3: TGTGCCTGTGACACCCTGGGTCAGCCGGAGACCGATAGACTCATCTTT. Encoded protein: CACDTLGQPETDRLIF.

This clone is labeled large. The V call is TRDV2, the J call TRDJ1, with 10 nucleotides matching TRDD3. Unmatched junction bases numbered 8, after V lost 0 bases and J lost 2 bases. The germline V gene has CDR1 GEAIGNYY and CDR2 EKD. The CDR3 covers 17 residues. The CDR3 is CACDTVGGYDPTDKLIF. The CDR3 bases are TGTGCCTGTGACACCGTAGGGGGATACGACCCGACCGATAAACTCATCTTT.